The 10 T cell receptor beta chains listed next were all sequenced from one sample in a study of regulatory T cells in long-lasting Graves disease. Time point denoted: newly diagnosed GD, antithyroid drugs for less than 3 months. PBMC-extracted RNA yielded the TCR library. For TCR beta, libraries came from iRepertoire HTBI primers and Arm-PCR of CDR3 regions. TCRdb re-derived calls from the multiplex PCR reads in MiXCR, one entry per CDR3 protein. The repertoire includes 360,000 or so distinct CDR3 sequences, around 15% of them detected once, and 20% to 25% sits in the top ten. The same sample was also studied in work on T cells in Graves' hyperthyroidism and ophthalmopathy.

The sample was peripheral blood mononuclear cells (PBMCs), taken at new diagnosis, from a patient treated with antithyroid drugs. The receptor set was obtained from a woman between 18 and 29 years old with Graves disease.

This clonotype was counted ten times or more. The chain has TRBV3-1 and TRBJ2-1; maybe TRBD2 (5 bases). This CDR3 is built from 16 residues. The V gene's germline CDR1 is LGHDT and CDR2 YNNKEL (reference sequence). The germline V and J ends were trimmed by 0 bases and 4 bases, with 13 bases remaining between them. In DNA form, the CDR3 reads TGTGCCAGCAGCCAAGATTACGGGGAGAAGTACAATGAGCAGTTCTTC. Translated, it gives CASSQDYGEKYNEQFF.

This clonotype was seen repeatedly, ten times or more. This sequence joins TRBV5-1 and TRBJ1-1, with a weak D call TRBD1 (5 bases). The V and J ends lost 3 bases and 1 base respectively, with 10 bases between them. The CDR3 spans 14 residues. The germline V gene has CDR1 SGHRS and CDR2 YFSETQ. CDR3 residues: CASSSGTENTEAFF. Written as DNA, the CDR3 is TGCGCCAGCAGCTCCGGGACCGAGAACACTGAAGCTTTCTTT. Full variable domain (outside the CDR3, taken from reference TRBV5-1 and TRBJ1-1): KAGVTQTPRYLIKTRGQQVTLSCSPISGHRSVSWYQQTPGQGLQFLFEYFSETQRNKGNFPGRFSGRQFSNSRSEMNVSTLELGDSALYLCASSSGTENTEAFFGQGTRLTVV.

This clonotype was recorded many times. The CDR3 loop reads CASSAQGRVGELFF. The CDR3 DNA is TGTGCCAGCAGCGCACAGGGGCGAGTCGGGGAGCTGTTTTTT. V gene TRBV3-1 combines with J gene TRBJ2-2, with 7 nucleotides matching TRBD1. With 5 bases clipped from V and 7 bases from J, the junction kept 7 bases outside the gene matches. This CDR3 comprises 14 residues. Germline V gene lookup returns CDR1 LGHDT and CDR2 YNNKEL (reference sequence).

At least ten counts were recorded for this clonotype. This chain links TRBV5-1 with TRBJ2-7; the D gene is possibly TRBD1 (6 bases). The germline CDR1 and CDR2 sequences are SGHRS and YFSETQ. The V gene lost 4 bases and the J gene lost 0 bases, with 17 bases spanning the gap. The CDR3 runs 16 residues. CDR3 coding DNA: TGCGCCAGCAGCCCCACTACAGGGAGCAACTCCTACGAGCAGTACTTC. Protein: CASSPTTGSNSYEQYF.

To note about this clonotype: A far larger clone is one nucleotide away, so this likely arose from a read error. This rearrangement joins TRBV2 to TRBJ2-3; a weak D match, TRBD2 (6 bases). Matching the DNA end better, TRBJ2-7 makes the J call doubtful. CDR1 SNHLY and CDR2 FYNNEI come from the germline V gene. There are 13 residues in the CDR3. CDR3 DNA: TGTGCCAGCGGCGGGACTGGCGTGTACGAGCAGTACTTC. Translating it yields CASGGTGVYEQYF.

This clonotype was detected a few times. The J gene is TRBJ1-1, the V gene TRBV12-3 or TRBV12-4, with TRBD1 identical over 9 bases. The CDR3 loop spans 11 amino acids. J lost 11 bases, V lost 5 bases, and 3 bases had no gene match. Here the CDR3 DNA reads TGTGCCAGCAGTGGACAGGGGAACGCTTTCTTT. This codes for CASSGQGNAFF.

For the CDR3, the DNA is TGCGCCAGCAGCCAGCTAATATATAGGGACAAACACAACTATGGCTACACCTTC. It yields the protein CASSQLIYRDKHNYGYTF. The chain recombines TRBV4-1 with TRBJ1-2; weak D call: TRBD1 (6 bases). Trimming took 3 bases from V and 2 from J, leaving 22 bases between them. The germline V gene encodes CDR1 MGHRA and CDR2 YSYEKL. The CDR3 runs 18 residues.

The V gene is TRBV7-9, the J gene TRBJ1-2, with D possibly matching TRBD1 (5 bases). V was cut by 3 bases and J by 5 bases, with 13 bases left in between. The CDR3 runs to 14 residues. CDR1 and CDR2 (germline): SEHNR, FQNEAQ (reference sequence). The CDR3 DNA follows: TGTGCCAGCAGCTTTCGACAGCAGCAATATGGCTACACCTTC. Its protein product is CASSFRQQQYGYTF.

A note on this clonotype: A read error may produce the germline difference seen at one junction end. This chain uses TRBV3-1 with TRBJ2-7; possible D gene TRBD1, 6 bases. The CDR3 length is 13 residues. The germline gives CDR1 LGHDT, CDR2 YNNKEL (reference sequence). DNA for the CDR3: TGTGCCGGCAGCCAAGGGGGTACCTACGAGCAGTACTTC. Its translation: CAGSQGGTYEQYF.

This clonotype appeared many times. J is TRBJ2-7 and V is TRBV20-1, with 9 bases matching TRBD2. Trimming took 0 bases from V and 11 from J; bases not matched to a gene: 11. The CDR3 consists of 14 residues. Looked up from germline, CDR1 is DFQATT and CDR2 is SNEGSKA (reference sequence). CDR3 amino acids: CSARDVGLAPWEYF. The CDR3 DNA reads TGCAGTGCTAGAGATGTCGGACTAGCGCCCTGGGAGTACTTC.